The clone carrying this T cell receptor beta chain was counted many times. This CDR3 has 18 residues. Trimming pared 0 bases from V and 6 bases from J, leaving 21 bases between. Germline V CDR1 and CDR2: MNHNS, SASEGT. This sample is part of a study of T cells in Graves' hyperthyroidism and ophthalmopathy. TCR beta CDR3 regions were amplified from RNA. When the TCR CDR3 underwent first-round RT-PCR, the HTBI primer set was used. TCRdb re-called the multiplex PCR reads through MiXCR, storing one row per CDR3 protein. The repertoire holds about 350,000 distinct CDR3 sequences, with about 16% as singletons.

The chain uses TRBV6-1 and TRBJ1-5; TRBD1 is a possible D gene (5 bases). This receptor was identified in a woman aged 60-70 years with Graves' ophthalmopathy. Sequenced input: blood. The CDR3 DNA reads TGTGCCAGCAGTGAAGCGCGCAGGGCTGGGATAGCTGTTCAGCCCCAGCATTTT. This codes for CASSEARRAGIAVQPQHF.